A single sample gave rise to the 12 T cell receptor beta chains below, sequenced in a study of shared clonotypes between healthy human individuals. Data came from immunoSEQ multiplex PCR; TCRdb stores just in-frame clones and leaves some out. The sample lists 950,000 to 1,100,000 clones, approximately 78% occurring once. The sample consisted of memory CD4+ T cells from PBMCs. Specified subset: CD45RA-negative fraction. These receptors originate from a young man in good health. Some clones in this sample may be carry-over from other donors' samples.

The V and J genes are TRBV7-9 and TRBJ1-2, with D tentatively TRBD1 (5 bases). The V end was cut by 5 bases, the J end by 4 bases, with 14 bases between. The germline V gene encodes CDR1 SEHNR and CDR2 FQNEAQ (reference sequence). This CDR3 has 14 residues. In nucleotides, the CDR3 is TGTGCCAGCAGCCCTACCCAGGGACCCTATGGCTACACCTTC. Translating it yields CASSPTQGPYGYTF.

This rearrangement joins TRBV7-6 to TRBJ2-2, with 9 bases matching TRBD2. Germline V CDR1 and CDR2: SGHVS, FNYEAQ. Unmatched junction bases numbered 8, after V lost 2 bases and J lost 7 bases. There are 16 residues in the CDR3. The CDR3 loop is CASSLIRGRASGELFF. CDR3 DNA sequence: TGTGCCAGCAGCTTAATTCGCGGGAGGGCGAGCGGGGAGCTGTTTTTT. Complete variable domain (other parts from reference TRBV7-6 and TRBJ2-2): GAGVSQSPRYKVTKRGQDVALRCDPISGHVSLYWYRQALGQGPEFLTYFNYEAQQDKSGLPNDRFSAERPEGSISTLTIQRTEQRDSAMYRCASSLIRGRASGELFFGEGSRLTVL.

CDR3 DNA sequence: TGTGCCAGCTCACCACGCGGGCCACGGGGGGCTGGAAACACTGAAGCTTTCTTT. It translates to CASSPRGPRGAGNTEAFF. This chain links TRBV18 with TRBJ1-1; D possibly corresponds to TRBD1 (6 bases). V was pared by 1 base and J by 2 bases, with 20 bases between. The CDR3 has 18 residues. Germline V gene data show CDR1 as KGHSH and CDR2 as LQKENI.

The rearrangement links TRBV27 to TRBJ2-7; no reliable D call. The CDR3 consists of 14 residues. The germline CDR1 and CDR2 sequences are MNHEY and SMNVEV (reference sequence). V shed 9 bases and J shed 2 bases, with 17 bases lying between them. This chain's CDR3 is CASKKISGAYEQYF. CDR3 nucleotide sequence: TGTGCCAGTAAGAAAATTAGTGGGGCCTACGAGCAGTACTTC.

V gene TRBV6-5 combines with J gene TRBJ2-1; 10 positions agree with TRBD2. Germline-derived CDR1 and CDR2 are MNHEY and SVGAGI. V lost 2 bases, J lost 8 bases, and 6 bases stayed unmatched. The length of the CDR3 is 15 residues. CDR3 sequence: CASSYQGTSVYEQFF. CDR3 bases: TGTGCCAGCAGTTACCAAGGGACTAGCGTCTATGAGCAGTTCTTC.

The chain carries TRBV2 and TRBJ2-5, with 8 bases lining up with TRBD1. The germline gives CDR1 SNHLY, CDR2 FYNNEI. The CDR3 is 20 residues long. Unmatched junction bases numbered 21, after V lost 1 base and J lost 5 bases. CDR3 coding DNA: TGTGCCAGCAGTGAAGGGGGCAGGGGGCGCGTCCAATTCCCTGGGGAGACCCAGTACTTC. Residues: CASSEGGRGRVQFPGETQYF.

The rearrangement links TRBV25-1 to TRBJ2-1; no firm D call. Trimming left V 0 bases short and J 10 bases short, with 13 bases between. This CDR3 comprises 14 residues. Germline loops: CDR1 MGHDK, CDR2 SYGVNS. CDR3 amino acids: CASSEYRSGNEQFF. CDR3 nucleotide sequence: TGTGCCAGCAGTGAATATAGATCAGGTAACGAGCAGTTCTTC.

About this clone itself: A read error may account for a junction end that differs from germline. This sequence joins TRBV27 and TRBJ1-3; 10 bases are a match to TRBD1. Germline V gene lookup returns CDR1 MNHEY and CDR2 SMNVEV (reference sequence). The CDR3 has 13 residues. This CDR3 reads CASSASDRGPLNF. The CDR3 DNA reads as TGTGCCAGCAGTGCCTCAGACAGGGGGCCTTTAAATTTT.

The chain is built from TRBV5-5 and TRBJ2-1; 9 bases align to TRBD1. Germline-derived CDR1 and CDR2 are SGHKS and YYEKEE (reference sequence). After removal of 1 base from V and 4 bases from J, the junction contained 6 bases not matched to a gene. The CDR3 has 16 residues. The CDR3 region is CASSLIGTGRYNEQFF. The CDR3 nucleotides are TGTGCCAGCAGCTTGATTGGGACAGGGAGATACAATGAGCAGTTCTTC.

The V call is TRBV28, the J call TRBJ1-1; the D is unclear. CDR1 is MDHEN, CDR2 SYDVKM, per germline. Trimming shortened V by 1 base and J by 1 base, and 13 bases separated the two germline ends. The CDR3 runs 16 residues. CDR3 nucleotides: TGTGCCAGCAGTTTATTACCAGGTTCGGGGAACACTGAAGCTTTCTTT. Translated, it gives CASSLLPGSGNTEAFF.

The rearrangement joins TRBV7-8 to TRBJ1-1; D gene uncertain. V was cut by 1 base and J by 6 bases, with 12 bases left in between. Germline V gene data show CDR1 as SGHVS and CDR2 as FQNEAQ. This CDR3 region has 14 residues. The CDR3: CASSLVSGMAEAFF. DNA of the CDR3: TGTGCCAGCAGCTTAGTGTCGGGTATGGCTGAAGCTTTCTTT.

The gene calls are TRBV5-4 and TRBJ1-1; 7 bases are a match to TRBD1. The CDR3 is 13 residues long. V was clipped by 4 bases and J by 11 bases; unmatched bases: 11. In germline, CDR1 is SGHNT, CDR2 YYREEE (reference sequence). As DNA, the CDR3 is TGTGCCAGCAGCCTCCCGTTAGGGGGCCCGGCTTTCTTT. Encoded protein: CASSLPLGGPAFF.